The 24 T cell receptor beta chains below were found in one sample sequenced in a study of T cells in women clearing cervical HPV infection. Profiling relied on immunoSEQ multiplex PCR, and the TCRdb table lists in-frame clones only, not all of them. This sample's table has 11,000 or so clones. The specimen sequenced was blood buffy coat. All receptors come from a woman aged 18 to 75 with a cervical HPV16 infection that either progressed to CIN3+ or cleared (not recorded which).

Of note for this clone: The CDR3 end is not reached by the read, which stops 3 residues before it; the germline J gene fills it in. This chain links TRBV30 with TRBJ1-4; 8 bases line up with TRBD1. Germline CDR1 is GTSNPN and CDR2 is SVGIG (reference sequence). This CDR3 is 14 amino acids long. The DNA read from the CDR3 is TGTGCCTGGAGTTTGACAGGGGTGGTTGGCAAA. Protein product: CAWSLTGVVGK. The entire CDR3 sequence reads CAWSLTGVVGKLFF.

The covered CDR3 bases are TGTGCCAGCAGCGTAGGAAACCGGGACTGGGAGACC. Encoded protein: CASSVGNRDWET. The full CDR3 is CASSVGNRDWETQYF. The V gene is TRBV9, the J gene TRBJ2-5; TRBD2 is a possible D gene (6 bases). Coverage ceases 3 residues before the CDR3 finishes, and the germline J gene fills in the end. This CDR3 contains 15 residues. CDR1 and CDR2 (germline): SGDLS, YYNGEE. Trimming left V 0 bases short and J 5 bases short, with 14 bases between.

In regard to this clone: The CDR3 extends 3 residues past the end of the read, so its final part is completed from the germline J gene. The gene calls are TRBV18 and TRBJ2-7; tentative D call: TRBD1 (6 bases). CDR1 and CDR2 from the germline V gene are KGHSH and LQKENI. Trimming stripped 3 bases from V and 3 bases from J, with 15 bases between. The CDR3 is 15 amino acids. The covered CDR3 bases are TGTGCCAGCTCACCGATTCAGGGGATCGGCTACGAG. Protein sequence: CASSPIQGIGYE. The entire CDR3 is CASSPIQGIGYEQYF.

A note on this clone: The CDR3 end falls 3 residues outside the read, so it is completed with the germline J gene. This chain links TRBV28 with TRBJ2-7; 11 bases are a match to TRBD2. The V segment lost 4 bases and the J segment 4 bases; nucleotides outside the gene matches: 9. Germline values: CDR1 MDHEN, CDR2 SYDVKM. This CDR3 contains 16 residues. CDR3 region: CASSSTLTSGGYEQYF. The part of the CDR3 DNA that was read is TGTGCCAGCAGTTCAACCCTAACTAGCGGGGGATACGAG. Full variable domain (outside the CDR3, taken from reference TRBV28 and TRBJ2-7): DVKVTQSSRYLVKRTGEKVFLECVQDMDHENMFWYRQDPGLGLRLIYFSYDVKMKEKGDIPEGYSVSREKKERFSLILESASTNQTSMYLCASSSTLTSGGYEQYFGPGTRLTVT.

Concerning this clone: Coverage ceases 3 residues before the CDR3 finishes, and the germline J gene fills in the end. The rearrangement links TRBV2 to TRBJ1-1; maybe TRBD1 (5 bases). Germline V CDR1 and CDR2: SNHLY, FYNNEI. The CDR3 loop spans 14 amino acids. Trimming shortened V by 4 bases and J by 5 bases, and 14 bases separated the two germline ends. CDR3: CASSVGRGGTEAFF. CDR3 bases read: TGTGCCAGCAGTGTAGGAAGGGGTGGGACTGAA.

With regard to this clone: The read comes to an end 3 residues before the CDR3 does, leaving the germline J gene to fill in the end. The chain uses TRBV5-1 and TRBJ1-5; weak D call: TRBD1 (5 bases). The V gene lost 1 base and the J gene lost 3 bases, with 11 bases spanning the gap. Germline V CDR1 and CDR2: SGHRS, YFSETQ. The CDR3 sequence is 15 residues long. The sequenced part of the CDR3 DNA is TGCGCCAGCAGCTTGACTGCAGGGTCCAATCAGCCC. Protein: CASSLTAGSNQP. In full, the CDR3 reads CASSLTAGSNQPQHF.

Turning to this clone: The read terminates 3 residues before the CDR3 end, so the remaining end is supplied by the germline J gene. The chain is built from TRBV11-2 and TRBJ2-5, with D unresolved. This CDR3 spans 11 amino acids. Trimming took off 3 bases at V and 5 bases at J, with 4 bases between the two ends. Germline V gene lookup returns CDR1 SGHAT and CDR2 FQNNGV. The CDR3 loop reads CASSFGETQYF. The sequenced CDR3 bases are TGTGCCAGCAGCTTCGGGGAGACC.

The CDR3 reads CASSRDSDNSPLHF. The part of the CDR3 DNA that was read is TGCGCCAGCAGCCGGGACAGTGATAATTCACCC. This rearrangement joins TRBV5-1 to TRBJ1-6; 7 nucleotides line up with TRBD1. The CDR3 goes on 3 residues after the read ends, and that part is filled in from the germline J gene. This CDR3 spans 14 amino acids. Trimming removed 4 bases from V and 5 bases from J; junction bases left unmatched: 3. Germline loops: CDR1 SGHRS, CDR2 YFSETQ.

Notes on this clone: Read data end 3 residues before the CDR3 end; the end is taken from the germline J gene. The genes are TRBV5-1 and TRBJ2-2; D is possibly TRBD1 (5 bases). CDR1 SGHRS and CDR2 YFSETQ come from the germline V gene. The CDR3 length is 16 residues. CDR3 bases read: TGCGCCAGCAGCCTTCAACAGAACTCTGGGGCCAACGTG. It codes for CASSLQQNSGANV. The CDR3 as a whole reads CASSLQQNSGANVLFF.

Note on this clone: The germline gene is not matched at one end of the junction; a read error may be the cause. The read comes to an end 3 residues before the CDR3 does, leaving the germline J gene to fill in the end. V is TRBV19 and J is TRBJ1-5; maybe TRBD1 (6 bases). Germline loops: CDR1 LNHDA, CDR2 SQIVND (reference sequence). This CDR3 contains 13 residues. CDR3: CATSDRMYQPQHF. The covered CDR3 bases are TGTGCCACTTCCGACAGGATGTATCAACCC. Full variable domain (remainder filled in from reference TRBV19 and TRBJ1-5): DGGITQSPKYLFRKEGQNVTLSCEQNLNHDAMYWYRQDPGQGLRLIYYSQIVNDFQKGDIAEGYSVSREKKESFPLTVTSAQKNPTAFYLCATSDRMYQPQHFGDGTRLSIL.

The CDR3 here is CASSGREPNYGYTF. The CDR3 DNA, read in part, is TGTGCCAGCAGCGGGCGGGAACCTAACTATGGC. This chain connects TRBV7-8 to TRBJ1-2; D unclear. The CDR3 end falls 3 residues outside the read, so it is completed with the germline J gene. Trimming removed 5 bases from V and 0 bases from J, with 10 bases in between. This CDR3 comprises 14 residues. CDR1 is SGHVS, CDR2 FQNEAQ, per germline. The whole variable domain, filled in from reference TRBV7-8 and TRBJ1-2, reads GAGVSQSPRYKVAKRGQDVALRCDPISGHVSLFWYQQALGQGPEFLTYFQNEAQLDKSGLPSDRFFAERPEGSVSTLKIQRTQQEDSAVYLCASSGREPNYGYTFGSGTRLTVV.

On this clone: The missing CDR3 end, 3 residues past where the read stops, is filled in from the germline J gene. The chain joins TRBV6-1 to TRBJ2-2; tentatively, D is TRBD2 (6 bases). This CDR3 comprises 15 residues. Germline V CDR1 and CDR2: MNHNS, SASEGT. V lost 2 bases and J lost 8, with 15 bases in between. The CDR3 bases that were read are TGTGCCAGCAGTGAAATGAGGGACTGGAAGGGGGAG. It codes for CASSEMRDWKGE. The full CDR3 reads CASSEMRDWKGELFF.

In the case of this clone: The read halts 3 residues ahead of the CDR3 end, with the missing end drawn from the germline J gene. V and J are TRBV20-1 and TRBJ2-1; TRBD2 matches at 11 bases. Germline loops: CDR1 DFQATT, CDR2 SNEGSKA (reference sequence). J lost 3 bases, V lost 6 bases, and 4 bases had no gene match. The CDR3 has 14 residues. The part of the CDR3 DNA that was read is TGCAGTGCCACAACTAGCGGGGGCTACAATGAG. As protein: CSATTSGGYNE. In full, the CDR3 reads CSATTSGGYNEQFF.

The chain's CDR3 is CASTRLAKNIQYF. The sequenced CDR3 bases are TGCGCCAGCACTAGGCTAGCCAAAAACATT. The chain employs TRBV5-1 and TRBJ2-4; D is unclear. Read data end 3 residues before the CDR3 end; the end is taken from the germline J gene. Germline V CDR1 and CDR2: SGHRS, YFSETQ. Trimming stripped 6 bases from V and 0 bases from J, with 7 bases between. The CDR3 is 13 residues long.

The CDR3 DNA, read in part, is TGCGCCAGCAACACAGACCAGGGTCCTCAAGAGACC. As protein: CASNTDQGPQET. The entire CDR3 reads CASNTDQGPQETQYF. This chain joins TRBV5-1 and TRBJ2-5; TRBD1 is a possible D gene (5 bases). With the read ending 3 residues before the CDR3 end, the germline J gene is used to fill in that end. V was shortened by 6 bases and J by 2 bases, with 17 bases between the two germline ends. CDR1 is SGHRS, CDR2 YFSETQ, per germline. The CDR3 spans 15 residues.

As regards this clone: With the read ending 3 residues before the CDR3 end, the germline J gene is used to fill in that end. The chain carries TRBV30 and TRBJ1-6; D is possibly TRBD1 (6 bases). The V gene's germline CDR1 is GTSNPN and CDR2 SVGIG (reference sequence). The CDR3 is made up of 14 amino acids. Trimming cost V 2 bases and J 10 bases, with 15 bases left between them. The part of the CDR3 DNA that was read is TGTGCCTGGAGTCCACAGGGAAGGGGATCACCC. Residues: CAWSPQGRGSP. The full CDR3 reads CAWSPQGRGSPLHF.

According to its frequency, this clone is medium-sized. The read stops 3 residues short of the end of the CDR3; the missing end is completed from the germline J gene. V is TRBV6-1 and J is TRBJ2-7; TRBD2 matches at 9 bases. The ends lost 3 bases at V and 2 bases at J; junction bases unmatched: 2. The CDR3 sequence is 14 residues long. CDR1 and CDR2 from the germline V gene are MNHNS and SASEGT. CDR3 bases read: TGTGCCAGCAGTGACCTAGCGGGGACCTACGAG. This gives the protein CASSDLAGTYE. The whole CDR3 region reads CASSDLAGTYEQYF.

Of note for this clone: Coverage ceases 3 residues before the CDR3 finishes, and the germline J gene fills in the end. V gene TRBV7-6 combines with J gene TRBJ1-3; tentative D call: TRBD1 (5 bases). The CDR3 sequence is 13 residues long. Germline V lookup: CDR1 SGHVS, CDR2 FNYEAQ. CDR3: CASSSVGGGTIYF. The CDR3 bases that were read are TGTGCCAGCAGCTCCGTCGGGGGGGGGACG.

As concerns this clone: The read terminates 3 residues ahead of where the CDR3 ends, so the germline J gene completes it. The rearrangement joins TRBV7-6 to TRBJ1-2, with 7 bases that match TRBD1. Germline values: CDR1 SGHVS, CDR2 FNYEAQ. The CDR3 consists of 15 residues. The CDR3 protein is CASSPTTGRTYDYTF. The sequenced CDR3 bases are TGTGCCAGCAGCCCGACGACAGGGAGAACCTACGAC. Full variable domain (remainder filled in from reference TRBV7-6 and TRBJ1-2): GAGVSQSPRYKVTKRGQDVALRCDPISGHVSLYWYRQALGQGPEFLTYFNYEAQQDKSGLPNDRFSAERPEGSISTLTIQRTEQRDSAMYRCASSPTTGRTYDYTFGSGTRLTVV.

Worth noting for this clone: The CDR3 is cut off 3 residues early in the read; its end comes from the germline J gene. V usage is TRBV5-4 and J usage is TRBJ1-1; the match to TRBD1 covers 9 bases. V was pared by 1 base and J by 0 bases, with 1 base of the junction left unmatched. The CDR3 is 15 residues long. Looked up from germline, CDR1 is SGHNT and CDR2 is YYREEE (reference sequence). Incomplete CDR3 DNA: TGTGCCAGCAGCTTGACAGGGGGCGTGAACACTGAA. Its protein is CASSLTGGVNTE. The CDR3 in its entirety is CASSLTGGVNTEAFF.

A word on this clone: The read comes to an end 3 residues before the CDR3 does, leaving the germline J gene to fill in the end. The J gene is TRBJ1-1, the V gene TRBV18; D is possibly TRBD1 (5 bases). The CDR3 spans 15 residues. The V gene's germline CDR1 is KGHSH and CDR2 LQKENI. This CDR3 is CASSPAGLAKNIAFF. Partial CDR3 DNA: TGTGCCAGCTCACCTGCGGGACTAGCCAAAAACATT.

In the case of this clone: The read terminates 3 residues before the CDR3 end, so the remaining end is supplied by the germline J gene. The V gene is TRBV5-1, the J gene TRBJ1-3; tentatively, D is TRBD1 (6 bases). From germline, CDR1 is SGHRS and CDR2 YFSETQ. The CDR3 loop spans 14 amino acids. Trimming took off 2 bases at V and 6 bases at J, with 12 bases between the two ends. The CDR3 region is CASSLPGGENTIYF. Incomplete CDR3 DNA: TGCGCCAGCAGCTTACCGGGGGGCGAAAACACC. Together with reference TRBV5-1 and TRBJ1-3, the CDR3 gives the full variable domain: KAGVTQTPRYLIKTRGQQVTLSCSPISGHRSVSWYQQTPGQGLQFLFEYFSETQRNKGNFPGRFSGRQFSNSRSEMNVSTLELGDSALYLCASSLPGGENTIYFGEGSWLTVV.

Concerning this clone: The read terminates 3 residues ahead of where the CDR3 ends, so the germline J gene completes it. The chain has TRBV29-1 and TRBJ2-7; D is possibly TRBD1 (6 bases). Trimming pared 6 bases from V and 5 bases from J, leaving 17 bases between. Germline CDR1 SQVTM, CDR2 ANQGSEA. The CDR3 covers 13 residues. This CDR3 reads CSVPLGGVNEQYF. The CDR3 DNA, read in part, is TGCAGCGTACCCCTAGGGGGAGTAAACGAG.

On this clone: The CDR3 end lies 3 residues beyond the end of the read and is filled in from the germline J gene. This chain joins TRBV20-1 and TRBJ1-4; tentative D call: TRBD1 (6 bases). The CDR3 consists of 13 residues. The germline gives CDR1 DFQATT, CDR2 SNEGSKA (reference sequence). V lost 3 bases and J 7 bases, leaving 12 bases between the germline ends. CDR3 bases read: TGCAGTGCTAGGGAGTACAGGGCTGAAAAA. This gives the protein CSAREYRAEK. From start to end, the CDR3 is CSAREYRAEKLFF.